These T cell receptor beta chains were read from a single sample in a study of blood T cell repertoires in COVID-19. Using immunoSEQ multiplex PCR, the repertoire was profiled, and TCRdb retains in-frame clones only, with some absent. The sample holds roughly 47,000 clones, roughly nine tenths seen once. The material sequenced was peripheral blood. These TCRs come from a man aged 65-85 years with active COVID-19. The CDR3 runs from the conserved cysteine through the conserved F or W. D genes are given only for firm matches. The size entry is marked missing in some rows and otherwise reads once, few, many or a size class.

CASSQDLETGLVLMNTEAFF TGCGCCAGCAGCCAAGATCTGGAGACAGGTCTCGTCCTCATGAACACTGAAGCTTTCTTT TRBV4-1 once TRBJ1-1 NA
CASSLSNGITGADQPQHF TGTGCCAGCAGTTTATCAAATGGGATTACAGGGGCGGATCAGCCCCAGCATTTT TRBV28 NA TRBJ1-5 TRBD1
CATSVTATNEKLFF TGTGCCACCAGCGTGACAGCAACTAATGAAAAACTGTTTTTT TRBV15 NA TRBJ1-4 NA
CASSPRDNYEQYF TGTGCCAGCAGCCCCCGGGACAACTACGAGCAGTACTTC TRBV6-6 NA TRBJ2-7 NA
CSVEDQGRIYYGYTF TGCAGCGTTGAAGATCAGGGTAGGATCTACTATGGCTACACCTTC TRBV29-1 once TRBJ1-2 NA
CASSPLGRGSGANVLTF TGTGCCAGCAGCCCCCTTGGACGGGGATCTGGGGCCAACGTCCTGACTTTC TRBV7-2 NA TRBJ2-6 NA
CASSLGGADTQYF TGTGCCAGCAGCTTGGGAGGGGCAGATACGCAGTATTTT TRBV7-3 NA TRBJ2-3 TRBD2
CASSPGQGFSGNTIYF TGTGCCAGCTCTCCCGGACAGGGGTTCTCTGGAAACACCATATATTTT TRBV18 NA TRBJ1-3 TRBD1
CASSESMEVLAYGYF TGCGCCAGCAGTGAGTCGATGGAGGTGCTAGCCTACGGTTATTTT TRBV10-2 NA TRBJ2-3 NA
CASSYERLAYEQYF TGTGCCAGCAGTTACGAGCGACTAGCCTACGAGCAGTACTTC TRBV6-2/TRBV6-3 NA TRBJ2-7 NA
CASSEGGLLEQYF TGTGCCAGCAGTGAAGGTGGACTCCTGGAGCAGTACTTC TRBV25-1 once TRBJ2-7 NA
CASSYEVNTEAFF TGTGCCAGCAGTTACGAGGTGAACACTGAAGCTTTCTTT TRBV6-5 NA TRBJ1-1 NA
CASSPVGGDTGELFF TGTGCCAGCTCACCCGTCGGGGGGGACACCGGGGAGCTGTTTTTT TRBV18 NA TRBJ2-2 TRBD2
CASRENYGYTF TGTGCCAGCAGGGAGAACTATGGCTACACCTTC TRBV6-5 NA TRBJ1-2 NA
CATSLGLSEKLFF TGTGCCACCAGTTTGGGACTTAGTGAAAAACTGTTTTTT TRBV15 NA TRBJ1-4 NA
CATQPGANYGYTF TGTGCCACCCAACCGGGGGCTAACTATGGCTACACCTTC TRBV6-6 NA TRBJ1-2 NA
CASSLTGAGAPYNEQFF TGTGCCAGCTCACTCACCGGAGCGGGGGCTCCTTACAATGAGCAGTTCTTC TRBV18 NA TRBJ2-1 TRBD2
CASSQDGGTEAFF TGCGCCAGCAGCCAAGATGGAGGGACTGAAGCTTTCTTT TRBV4-3 NA TRBJ1-1 NA
CASVRASSGNTIYF TGTGCTAGTGTGAGGGCTTCCTCTGGAAACACCATATATTTT TRBV12-5 NA TRBJ1-3 NA
CASSRGSSYNEQFF TGTGCCAGCAGCCGGGGGTCCTCCTACAATGAGCAGTTCTTC TRBV9 few TRBJ2-1 NA
CASSDRYRGPYF TGTGCCAGCAGCGACCGGTACAGGGGCCCGTACTTC TRBV12-3/TRBV12-4 NA TRBJ2-7 TRBD1
CASSLHRDRGPGSAQYF TGCGCCAGCAGCTTGCACCGGGACAGGGGACCGGGGTCGGCGCAGTATTTT TRBV5-1 NA TRBJ2-3 TRBD1
CASSLSGGYEQYF TGCGCCAGCAGCTTATCAGGGGGCTACGAGCAGTACTTC TRBV5-1 once TRBJ2-7 TRBD1
CASSVVSGTDTQYF TGTGCCAGCTCCGTCGTATCGGGGACAGATACGCAGTATTTT TRBV28 NA TRBJ2-3 NA
CASSLGGTNEKLFF TGTGCCAGCAGCTTAGGGGGGACAAATGAAAAACTGTTTTTT TRBV7-9 NA TRBJ1-4 NA
CASSLAYNSNQPQHF TGTGCCAGCAGCTTAGCATACAATAGCAATCAGCCCCAGCATTTT TRBV7-2 NA TRBJ1-5 NA
CASSATGSTNEKLFF TGCGCCAGCAGCGCCACAGGGTCGACTAATGAAAAACTGTTTTTT TRBV5-1 once TRBJ1-4 NA
CASSYTKDYNEKLFF TGTGCCAGCAGTTACACTAAAGATTATAATGAAAAACTGTTTTTT TRBV6-5 NA TRBJ1-4 NA
CASSPTGEREYTF TGTGCCAGCAGCCCAACAGGGGAGAGAGAGTACACCTTC TRBV5-5 NA TRBJ1-2 TRBD1
CASSLSVGAAGELFF TGCGCCAGCAGCTTAAGTGTGGGGGCTGCCGGGGAGCTGTTTTTT TRBV5-1 NA TRBJ2-2 NA
CARSYTGISSYEQYF TGTGCCAGAAGCTATACAGGGATTTCCTCCTACGAGCAGTACTTC TRBV5-3 NA TRBJ2-7 NA
CASRGLEPTDTQYF TGCGCCAGCAGGGGACTAGAGCCCACAGATACGCAGTATTTT TRBV10-2 once TRBJ2-3 TRBD2
CASSLDRTDTEAFF TGCGCCAGCAGCTTGGACAGAACCGACACTGAAGCTTTCTTT TRBV5-1 NA TRBJ1-1 NA
CASSLGTGGTQDTGELFF TGTGCCAGCAGCTTGGGGACAGGGGGTACTCAGGACACCGGGGAGCTGTTTTTT TRBV5-4 few TRBJ2-2 TRBD1
CASSQVDRPDSGNTIYF TGTGCCAGCAGCCAAGTGGACAGACCCGACTCTGGAAACACCATATATTTT TRBV4-2 NA TRBJ1-3 NA
CASGGTATIPEQYF TGTGCCAGCGGGGGGACAGCGACTATCCCCGAGCAGTACTTC TRBV28 NA TRBJ2-7 NA
CASGFLDTQYF TGTGCTAGTGGTTTCCTCGATACGCAGTATTTT TRBV12-5 NA TRBJ2-3 NA
CASSLGGGPSTDTQYF TGCGCCAGCAGCTTGGGCGGGGGGCCCAGCACAGATACGCAGTATTTT TRBV5-1 NA TRBJ2-3 TRBD2
CASSWTSGDANTGELFF TGTGCCAGCTCATGGACTAGCGGGGACGCGAACACCGGGGAGCTGTTTTTT TRBV18 NA TRBJ2-2 TRBD2
CASSLQLQGMTEAFF TGTGCCAGCAGCTTACAGTTGCAGGGGATGACTGAAGCTTTCTTT TRBV11-2 once TRBJ1-1 NA